Listed here are 8 T cell receptor beta chains from one sample, sequenced in a study of CD8 T cells in Susac syndrome (dated by TCRdb to between 2017 and 2020). The method was the immunoSEQ multiplex PCR assay. RNA was extracted using the RNeasy kit, and roughly 0.45 to 1 ug of the RNA was reverse transcribed with random hexamers. TCRdb reprocessing: public reads trimmed at Q25 with fastp, clones called with MiXCR, in-frame beta chains kept. For every CDR3 protein sequence, its rows merge into one entry that carries the most common genes and DNA. The sample table holds 200,000 to 250,000 distinct CDR3 sequences, of which around 95% were seen once. The ten most abundant clones make up roughly 0.072% of the sample. Sample: CD4+ T cells from PBMCs. These receptors were obtained from a human donor with multiple sclerosis.

The chain combines TRBV3-1 with TRBJ2-5, with TRBD2 identical over 7 bases. Germline values: CDR1 LGHDT, CDR2 YNNKEL (reference sequence). Unmatched junction bases numbered 12, after V lost 1 base and J lost 4 bases. This CDR3 comprises 17 residues. The CDR3 nucleotides are TGTGCCAGCAGCCAAGGGGGGGGGAGAGGGTCAGGAGAGACCCAGTACTTC. This gives the protein CASSQGGGRGSGETQYF.

This chain uses TRBV19 with TRBJ2-6, with D possibly being TRBD1 or TRBD2 (5 bases each). V dropped 5 bases and J dropped 0 bases, with 11 bases sitting between them. CDR1 and CDR2 from the germline V gene are LNHDA and SQIVND (reference sequence). This CDR3 contains 16 residues. The CDR3 DNA reads TGTGCCAGTAGTCCGGGACGGGCCTCTGGGGCCAACGTCCTGACTTTC. Translating it yields CASSPGRASGANVLTF.

The chain links TRBV28 to TRBJ1-4; perhaps TRBD1 as D (5 bases). Between the trimmed V and J ends, which lost 10 bases and 7 bases, there was a span of 22 bases. Germline CDR1 reads MDHEN; CDR2 reads SYDVKM. This CDR3 has 15 residues. This CDR3 reads CAISDSGTGGEKLFF. CDR3 bases: TGTGCCATCTCAGATTCAGGGACCGGAGGTGAAAAACTGTTTTTT. The full variable domain, completed using reference TRBV28 and TRBJ1-4, is DVKVTQSSRYLVKRTGEKVFLECVQDMDHENMFWYRQDPGLGLRLIYFSYDVKMKEKGDIPEGYSVSREKKERFSLILESASTNQTSMYLCAISDSGTGGEKLFFGSGTQLSVL.

In its sample, this clonotype was seen once. The chain has TRBV5-1 and TRBJ2-2; possible D gene TRBD1, 5 bases. This CDR3 contains 14 residues. Germline values: CDR1 SGHRS, CDR2 YFSETQ. V was shortened by 1 base and J by 5 bases, with 9 bases between the two germline ends. CDR3: CASSLIQETGELFF. The CDR3 DNA follows: TGCGCCAGCAGCTTGATACAGGAAACCGGGGAGCTGTTTTTT.

CDR3 bases: TGCGCCAGCAGCTTGAAGGCGGCGGCGAACTATGGCTACACCTTC. Its protein is CASSLKAAANYGYTF. The chain carries TRBV5-1 and TRBJ1-2; D not resolved. CDR1 is SGHRS and CDR2 is YFSETQ in the germline V gene. The CDR3 contains 15 residues. V shed 1 base and J shed 2 bases, with 12 bases lying between them.

The chain has TRBV6-5 and TRBJ2-7; D may be TRBD1 or TRBD2 (6 bases each). Trimming left V 6 bases short and J 1 base short, with 16 bases between. Germline CDR1 reads MNHEY; CDR2 reads SVGAGI. The CDR3 is 15 amino acids. This CDR3 is CASRPALGGSYEQYF. DNA of the CDR3: TGTGCCAGCAGACCCGCCTTAGGGGGGTCCTACGAGCAGTACTTC.

V is TRBV20-1 and J is TRBJ2-7; 7 bases fit TRBD2. From germline, CDR1 is DFQATT and CDR2 SNEGSKA (reference sequence). CDR3 size: 14 residues. The V segment lost 2 bases and the J segment 5 bases; nucleotides outside the gene matches: 9. The DNA of the CDR3 is TGCAGTGCTAGACCTCCGGGGGACTACCACGAGCAGTACTTC. Translating it yields CSARPPGDYHEQYF.

The CDR3 reads CASSLTTGTSVSGELFF. The CDR3, as DNA: TGTGCCAGCAGCTTAACTACCGGGACTAGCGTTTCCGGGGAGCTGTTTTTT. The chain carries TRBV7-2 and TRBJ2-2, with 10 bases lining up with TRBD2. The germline gives CDR1 SGHTA, CDR2 FQGNSA. The CDR3 covers 17 residues. The J segment lost 6 bases and the V segment lost 2 bases, leaving 9 bases of the junction unmatched.